This T cell receptor beta chain was retrieved from a study of Ad26.COV2.S vaccination and SARS-CoV-2 variants. Treatment described: some 20 received Ad26.COV2.S at low or high dose, single or two shots; several received placebo; per-sample allocation not given. Collection of samples fell on day 63 after the first vaccine or placebo injection. Between the trimmed V and J ends, which lost 2 bases and 0 bases, there was a span of 11 bases. CDR1 is MGHRA, CDR2 YSYEKL, per germline. This CDR3 spans 16 amino acids. Some clones are missing from TCRdb's copy, which holds only in-frame ones; the method was immunoSEQ multiplex PCR. Found here are about 280,000 clones, around 87% of them singletons; the top ten hold around 3.5%.

The sequencing used peripheral blood, collected in a trial of Ad26.COV2.S vaccine versus placebo. The chain joins TRBV4-1 to TRBJ1-5; D not certain. This receptor was identified in a person aged 18-65 years who received the Ad26.COV2.S COVID-19 vaccine or a placebo. CDR3: CASSQTGQYSNQPQHF. The CDR3 bases are TGCGCCAGCAGCCAAACGGGTCAGTATAGCAATCAGCCCCAGCATTTT.